This T cell receptor beta chain was found in a study of technical replicates of blood from a handful of donors. From germline, CDR1 is SQVTM and CDR2 ANQGSEA. J gave up 2 bases and V 4 bases, and 13 bases lay outside the gene matches. The CDR3 has 16 residues. Clones were sequenced by immunoSEQ multiplex PCR, and TCRdb holds only the in-frame ones, with some missing. The sample carries about 89,000 clones, approximately 93% recorded once. The source material was T cells isolated from PBMCs. The receptor was isolated from a human donor in good health. The chain links TRBV29-1 to TRBJ2-5, with TRBD1 matching over 7 bases. The CDR3: CSVGHLRQGPQETQYF. The CDR3 DNA follows: TGCAGCGTTGGGCACTTAAGACAGGGCCCACAAGAGACCCAGTACTTC.